The 25 T cell receptor beta chains below were found in one sample sequenced in a study of cytomegalovirus exposure and HLA in healthy donors. PCR primers comprised 60 Vbeta and 13 Jbeta primers. The table came from immunoSEQ multiplex PCR; TCRdb's copy has only in-frame clones and leaves some out. Of over 100,000 clones listed, approximately 80% are singletons. Input material: PBMCs. These receptors all stem from a woman in her late teens or twenties in good health and CMV-seropositive.

The gene calls are TRBV5-4 and TRBJ1-1; 9 nucleotides match TRBD1. The germline V gene has CDR1 SGHNT and CDR2 YYREEE (reference sequence). After removal of 3 bases from V and 2 bases from J, the junction contained 5 bases not matched to a gene. The CDR3 is 15 amino acids. CDR3 bases: TGTGCCAGCAGCTGGAGGACAGGGGAAAACACTGAAGCTTTCTTT. This gives the protein CASSWRTGENTEAFF.

The chain recombines TRBV19 with TRBJ2-1; D may be TRBD1 (5 bases). The CDR3 spans 14 residues. V lost 1 base, J lost 2 bases, and 6 bases lay in between. Per the germline V gene, CDR1 is LNHDA and CDR2 is SQIVND (reference sequence). Here the CDR3 DNA reads TGTGCCAGTAGTATAGGGACACCCTACAATGAGCAGTTCTTC. Amino acids: CASSIGTPYNEQFF.

The DNA for the CDR3 is TGTGCCAGCAGAACTCACAGGGGGAACACTGAAGCTTTCTTT. Residues: CASRTHRGNTEAFF. The genes are TRBV6-5 and TRBJ1-1; 7 bases agree with TRBD1. The CDR3 has 14 amino acids. V dropped 6 bases and J dropped 1; count of bases not matched to a gene: 5. Germline CDR1 MNHEY, CDR2 SVGAGI.

The chain recombines TRBV15 with TRBJ2-3, with 10 positions matching TRBD2. Germline lookup yields CDR1 LNHNV and CDR2 YYDKDF (reference sequence). This CDR3 is built from 18 residues. V was clipped by 6 bases and J by 2 bases; unmatched bases: 14. In DNA form, the CDR3 reads TGTGCCACCAGGAAACCGCGGACTAGCGGAACTTCCACAGATACGCAGTATTTT. Residues: CATRKPRTSGTSTDTQYF.

The chain couples TRBV5-1 to TRBJ2-7, with 8 bases identical to TRBD2. There are 13 residues in the CDR3. Germline V gene lookup returns CDR1 SGHRS and CDR2 YFSETQ. J gave up 0 bases and V 7 bases, and 3 bases lay outside the gene matches. CDR3 coding DNA: TGCGCCAGCCGGCGGGAGGTCTCCTACGAGCAGTACTTC. It translates to CASRREVSYEQYF.

The V gene is TRBV18, the J gene TRBJ1-4; D is uncertain. This CDR3 contains 15 residues. The V gene's germline CDR1 is KGHSH and CDR2 LQKENI. V was trimmed by 0 bases and J by 7 bases, leaving 12 bases between them. The CDR3 is CASSPPQRAGEKLFF. The CDR3 region has the DNA TGTGCCAGCTCACCACCGCAGAGGGCGGGTGAAAAACTGTTTTTT.

CDR3 DNA: TGCGCCAGCAGCCGCTTACCGCCGGGACAGGGGGCGAATGTCGGGGAGCTGTTTTTT. This sequence encodes CASSRLPPGQGANVGELFF. The rearrangement joins TRBV4-1 to TRBJ2-2, with 12 bases fitting TRBD1. Germline loops: CDR1 MGHRA, CDR2 YSYEKL. The V segment lost 4 bases and the J segment 7 bases; nucleotides outside the gene matches: 16. The CDR3 is 19 residues long.

This chain uses TRBV4-1 with TRBJ2-1; TRBD1 might be the D (6 bases). The V end was cut by 4 bases, the J end by 10 bases, with 20 bases between. Germline V CDR1 and CDR2: MGHRA, YSYEKL. This CDR3 is built from 15 residues. Here the CDR3 DNA reads TGCGCCAGCAGCCCGGACGGCAGGGGTCCCCCCGAGCAGTTCTTC. Amino acid sequence: CASSPDGRGPPEQFF.

The chain is built from TRBV5-1 and TRBJ2-3, with unresolved D. V gave up 0 bases and J gave up 6 bases, with 14 bases separating them. This CDR3 region has 15 residues. The germline V gene has CDR1 SGHRS and CDR2 YFSETQ. This CDR3 is CASSLAASVTDTQYF. The DNA for the CDR3 is TGCGCCAGCAGCTTGGCCGCTTCGGTTACTGATACGCAGTATTTT.

The chain carries TRBV28 and TRBJ2-6; tentatively, D is TRBD2 (6 bases). The V end lost 6 bases, the J end lost 3 bases, and 15 bases lay between the germline ends. The CDR3 is made up of 16 amino acids. CDR1 is MDHEN and CDR2 is SYDVKM in the germline V gene. The CDR3 sequence: CASSEPQGLGANVLTF. CDR3 DNA: TGTGCCAGCAGCGAACCCCAGGGACTTGGGGCCAACGTCCTGACTTTC.

This clone appeared a few times. The rearrangement links TRBV6-6 to TRBJ2-7, with D perhaps matching TRBD2 (6 bases). The CDR3 loop spans 16 amino acids. The V end was cut by 0 bases, the J end by 4 bases, with 16 bases between. Germline-derived CDR1 and CDR2 are MNHNY and SVGAGI (reference sequence). CDR3 DNA sequence: TGTGCCAGCAGTTACTCGGCTTCCATGGGGACTTACGAGCAGTACTTC. Protein product: CASSYSASMGTYEQYF.

This clone has a handful of counts. The rearrangement uses TRBV6-5 and TRBJ1-1, with D possibly TRBD1 on 6 matching bases. Per the germline V gene, CDR1 is MNHEY and CDR2 is SVGAGI. The CDR3 consists of 14 residues. Trimming removed 7 bases from V and 10 bases from J, with 22 bases in between. In DNA, the CDR3 is TGTGCCAGCACAAAATGGCCGGACAGCGGGGGAGCTTTCTTT. Translating gives CASTKWPDSGGAFF.

The chain recombines TRBV2 with TRBJ2-7; 9 bases are shared with TRBD2. The CDR3 runs 12 residues. V lost 6 bases and J lost 5; bases outside the gene matches: 2. CDR1 and CDR2 (germline): SNHLY, FYNNEI. Here the CDR3 DNA reads TGTGCCAGCAGGGCGGGGGGGGACGAGCAGTACTTC. It yields the protein CASRAGGDEQYF. The full variable domain, in which reference TRBV2 and TRBJ2-7 provide the parts outside the CDR3, is EPEVTQTPSHQVTQMGQEVILRCVPISNHLYFYWYRQILGQKVEFLVSFYNNEISEKSEIFDDQFSVERPDGSNFTLKIRSTKLEDSAMYFCASRAGGDEQYFGPGTRLTVT.

This sequence joins TRBV2 and TRBJ2-2; weak D call: TRBD2 (7 bases). V was clipped by 11 bases and J by 4 bases, with 20 bases between them. Germline-derived CDR1 and CDR2 are SNHLY and FYNNEI. CDR3 size: 15 residues. The CDR3 DNA reads as TGTGCCGCTTCCCCACGGGGGGCGCGCACCGGGGAGCTGTTTTTT. It yields the protein CAASPRGARTGELFF.

Remarks on this clone: Other DNA sequences in the same sample also yield this CDR3. This rearrangement joins TRBV5-6 to TRBJ2-7; D is unresolved. The CDR3 spans 12 residues. The V gene lost 4 bases and the J gene lost 4 bases, with 9 bases spanning the gap. From germline, CDR1 is SGHDT and CDR2 YYEEEE. CDR3 residues: CASSRGSYEQYF. CDR3 bases: TGTGCCAGCAGCCGTGGCTCTTACGAGCAGTACTTC.

The chain links TRBV11-3 to TRBJ1-1, with TRBD1 as a possible D gene (5 bases). Germline CDR1 SGHNT, CDR2 YENEEA. This CDR3 has 13 amino acids. Trimming removed 2 bases at V and 5 bases at J, with 9 bases between. The CDR3 DNA is TGTGCCAGCAGCTTAAGGGGCACGACTGAAGCTTTCTTT. It translates to CASSLRGTTEAFF.

With respect to this clone: Other nucleotide sequences in the sample specify the same CDR3. The chain recombines TRBV10-2 with TRBJ2-7; unclear D gene. The germline V and J ends were trimmed by 5 bases and 5 bases, with 10 bases remaining between them. The length of the CDR3 is 12 residues. Per the germline V gene, CDR1 is WSHSY and CDR2 is SAAADI. The CDR3 DNA sequence: TGCGCCAGCAGTTCAGGATTTGACGAGCAGTACTTC. Protein: CASSSGFDEQYF.

The V and J genes are TRBV25-1 and TRBJ2-5, with 7 nucleotides matching TRBD1. Germline V gene data show CDR1 as MGHDK and CDR2 as SYGVNS. The V and J ends lost 4 bases and 4 bases, in that order; junction bases with no gene match: 6. The CDR3 runs to 14 residues. This CDR3 reads CASSVRGGPETQYF. The CDR3 bases are TGTGCCAGCAGTGTCAGAGGGGGCCCAGAGACCCAGTACTTC.

The chain combines TRBV27 with TRBJ1-2, with TRBD1 matching over 7 bases. CDR1 and CDR2 (germline): MNHEY, SMNVEV (reference sequence). J gave up 7 bases and V 5 bases, and 4 bases lay outside the gene matches. CDR3 size: 12 residues. The CDR3 here is CASSPSGGGYTF. For the CDR3, the DNA is TGTGCCAGCAGTCCCTCAGGGGGTGGCTACACCTTC.

The V call is TRBV7-2, the J call TRBJ2-1; 12 bases fit TRBD2. CDR1 is SGHTA and CDR2 is FQGNSA in the germline V gene. J was trimmed by 9 bases and V by 7 bases; bases with no gene match: 13. The CDR3 has 16 residues. CDR3 sequence: CASKDVLAGGRGEQFF. DNA for the CDR3: TGTGCCAGCAAAGATGTGCTAGCGGGGGGGAGGGGTGAGCAGTTCTTC. Full variable domain (missing parts from reference TRBV7-2 and TRBJ2-1): GAGVSQSPSNKVTEKGKDVELRCDPISGHTALYWYRQSLGQGLEFLIYFQGNSAPDKSGLPSDRFSAERTGGSVSTLTIQRTQQEDSAVYLCASKDVLAGGRGEQFFGPGTRLTVL.

The rearrangement links TRBV4-1 to TRBJ2-7; tentative D call: TRBD2 (7 bases). This CDR3 spans 14 amino acids. Germline CDR1 reads MGHRA; CDR2 reads YSYEKL. V was trimmed by 0 bases and J by 5 bases, leaving 11 bases between them. The CDR3 loop is CASSQEGGGDEQYF. The CDR3 bases are TGCGCCAGCAGCCAAGAGGGAGGGGGGGACGAGCAGTACTTC.

The V and J genes are TRBV28 and TRBJ2-5; possible D gene TRBD2, 6 bases. Germline V gives CDR1 MDHEN, CDR2 SYDVKM. Trimming removed 3 bases from V and 0 bases from J, with 17 bases in between. The CDR3 runs to 17 residues. CDR3 coding DNA: TGTGCCAGCAGTTTTGGGGCGGGGACGTTGGACCAAGAGACCCAGTACTTC. Translation: CASSFGAGTLDQETQYF.

The chain carries TRBV7-3 and TRBJ2-2; possibly TRBD1 for D (6 bases). V shed 4 bases and J shed 4 bases, with 22 bases lying between them. Germline V lookup: CDR1 SGHTA, CDR2 FQGTGA. The CDR3 spans 18 residues. The CDR3, as DNA: TGTGCCAGCAGCTCCACGCCCCAGCATGGGGGCCTCACCGGGGAGCTGTTTTTT. It encodes CASSSTPQHGGLTGELFF.

The V gene is TRBV6-6, the J gene TRBJ1-1; D gene uncertain. Trimming removed 0 bases at V and 0 bases at J, with 8 bases between. Germline CDR1 is MNHNY and CDR2 is SVGAGI (reference sequence). The CDR3 extends over 15 amino acids. The CDR3 sequence: CASSYSEGMNTEAFF. The CDR3, as DNA: TGTGCCAGCAGTTACTCGGAGGGAATGAACACTGAAGCTTTCTTT.

The V and J genes are TRBV11-1 and TRBJ2-1; the match to TRBD2 covers 10 bases. Germline CDR1 and CDR2: SGHAT and FQDESV (reference sequence). This CDR3 has 14 residues. With 2 bases clipped from V and 9 bases from J, the junction kept 4 bases outside the gene matches. The CDR3 sequence is CASSLSGGAGEQFF. The CDR3 DNA sequence: TGTGCCAGCAGCTTAAGCGGGGGGGCAGGTGAGCAGTTCTTC.